This TCR beta chain is drawn from a study of shared clonotypes between healthy human individuals. The study, taken as a whole, reports: The study found roughly 5.3% of naive CD4 clonotypes shared across a handful of donors. Compared with clonotypes that all four donors shared, non-shared clonotypes had lower generation probabilities.

Germline CDR1 is LNHDA and CDR2 is SQIVND (reference sequence). V lost 3 bases, J lost 9 bases, and 15 bases lay in between. The CDR3 has 14 residues. Repertoires were generated with immunoSEQ multiplex PCR, while TCRdb's copy carries only in-frame clones and drops some. The sample carries about 2,200,000 clones, just over 90% recorded once. This clone has a handful of counts. Its antigen is unidentified. In the naive CD8 group, cells lacked CD45RO and were positively selected for CCR7, so terminally differentiated effector memory CD45RA+ cells were left out. HIV-negative, healthy adults without recent acute infections or vaccinations were the donors.

This TCR derives from a man between 18 and 29 years old in good health. Some clones in this sample may be carry-over from other donors' samples. V usage is TRBV19 and J usage is TRBJ2-1; D call uncertain. The sequenced sample was naive CD8+ T cells from PBMCs. CDR3 bases: TGTGCCAGTAGTATTTATGGCGGACCCCGTGAGCAGTTCTTC. Protein: CASSIYGGPREQFF.